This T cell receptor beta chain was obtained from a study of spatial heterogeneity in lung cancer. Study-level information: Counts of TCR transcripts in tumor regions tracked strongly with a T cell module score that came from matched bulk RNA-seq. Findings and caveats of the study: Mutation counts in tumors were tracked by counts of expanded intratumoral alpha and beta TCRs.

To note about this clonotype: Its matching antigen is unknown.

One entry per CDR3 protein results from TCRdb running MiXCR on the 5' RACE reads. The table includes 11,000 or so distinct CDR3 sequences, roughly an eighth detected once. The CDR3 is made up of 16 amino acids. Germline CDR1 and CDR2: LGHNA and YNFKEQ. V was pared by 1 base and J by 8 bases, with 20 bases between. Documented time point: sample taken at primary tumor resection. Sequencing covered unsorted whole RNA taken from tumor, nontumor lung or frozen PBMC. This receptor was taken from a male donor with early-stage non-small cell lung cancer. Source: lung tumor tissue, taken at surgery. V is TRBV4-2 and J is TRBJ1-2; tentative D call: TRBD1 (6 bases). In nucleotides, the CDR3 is TGTGCCAGCAGCCAAGCCCAGGGGAACGTTCTCCAGGGCTACACCTTC. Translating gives CASSQAQGNVLQGYTF.